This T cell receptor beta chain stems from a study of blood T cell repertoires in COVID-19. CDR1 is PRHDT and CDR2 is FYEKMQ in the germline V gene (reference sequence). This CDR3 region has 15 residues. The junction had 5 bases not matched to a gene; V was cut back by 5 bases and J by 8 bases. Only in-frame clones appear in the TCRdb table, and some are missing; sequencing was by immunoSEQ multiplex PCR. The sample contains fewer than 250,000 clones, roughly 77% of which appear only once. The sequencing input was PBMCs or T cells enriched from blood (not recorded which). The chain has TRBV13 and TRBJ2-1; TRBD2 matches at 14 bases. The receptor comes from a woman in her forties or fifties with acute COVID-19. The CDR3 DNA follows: TGTGCCAGCAGCACGACTAGCGGGGGGGCCCATGAGCAGTTCTTC. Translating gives CASSTTSGGAHEQFF.